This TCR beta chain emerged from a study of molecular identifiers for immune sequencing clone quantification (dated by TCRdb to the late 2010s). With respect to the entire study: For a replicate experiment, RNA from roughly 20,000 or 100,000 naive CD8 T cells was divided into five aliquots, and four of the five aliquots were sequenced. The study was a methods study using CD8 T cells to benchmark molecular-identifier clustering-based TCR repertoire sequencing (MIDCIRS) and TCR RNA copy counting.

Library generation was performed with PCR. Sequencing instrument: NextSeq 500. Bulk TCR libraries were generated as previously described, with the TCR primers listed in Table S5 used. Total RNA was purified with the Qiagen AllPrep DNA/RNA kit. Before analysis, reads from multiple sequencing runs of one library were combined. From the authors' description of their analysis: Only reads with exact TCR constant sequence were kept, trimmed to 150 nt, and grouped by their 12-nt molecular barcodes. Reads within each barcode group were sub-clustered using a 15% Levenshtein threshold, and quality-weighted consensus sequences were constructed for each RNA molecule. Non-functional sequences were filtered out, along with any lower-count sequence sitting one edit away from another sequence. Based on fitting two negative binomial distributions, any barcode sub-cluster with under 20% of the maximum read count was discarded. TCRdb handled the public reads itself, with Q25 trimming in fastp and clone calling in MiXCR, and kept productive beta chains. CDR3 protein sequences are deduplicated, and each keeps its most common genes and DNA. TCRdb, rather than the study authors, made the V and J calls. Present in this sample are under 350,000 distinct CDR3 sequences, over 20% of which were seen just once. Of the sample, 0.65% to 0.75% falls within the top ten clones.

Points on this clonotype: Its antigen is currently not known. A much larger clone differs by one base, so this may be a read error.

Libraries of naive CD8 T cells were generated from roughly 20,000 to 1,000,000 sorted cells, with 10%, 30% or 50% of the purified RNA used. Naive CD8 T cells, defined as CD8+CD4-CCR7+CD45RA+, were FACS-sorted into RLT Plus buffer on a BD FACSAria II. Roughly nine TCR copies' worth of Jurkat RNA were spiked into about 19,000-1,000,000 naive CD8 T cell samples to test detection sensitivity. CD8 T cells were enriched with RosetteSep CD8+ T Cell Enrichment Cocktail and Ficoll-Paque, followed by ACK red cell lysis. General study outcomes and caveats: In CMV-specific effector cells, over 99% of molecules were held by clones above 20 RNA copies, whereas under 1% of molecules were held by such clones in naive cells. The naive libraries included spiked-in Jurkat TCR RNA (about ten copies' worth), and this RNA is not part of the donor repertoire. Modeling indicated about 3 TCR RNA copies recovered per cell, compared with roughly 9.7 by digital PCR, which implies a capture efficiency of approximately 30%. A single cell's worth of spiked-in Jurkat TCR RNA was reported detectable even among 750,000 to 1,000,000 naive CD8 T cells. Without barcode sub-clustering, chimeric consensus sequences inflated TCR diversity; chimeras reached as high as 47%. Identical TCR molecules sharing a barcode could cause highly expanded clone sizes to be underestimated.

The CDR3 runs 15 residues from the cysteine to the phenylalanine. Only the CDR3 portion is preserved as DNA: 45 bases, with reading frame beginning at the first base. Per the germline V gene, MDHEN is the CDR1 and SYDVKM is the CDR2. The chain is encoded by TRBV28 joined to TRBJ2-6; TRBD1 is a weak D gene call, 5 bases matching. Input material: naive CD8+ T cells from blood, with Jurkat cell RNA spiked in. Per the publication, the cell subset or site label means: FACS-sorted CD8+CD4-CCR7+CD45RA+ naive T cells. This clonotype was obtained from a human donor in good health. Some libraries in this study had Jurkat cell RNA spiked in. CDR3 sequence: CASSFPPSGANALTF. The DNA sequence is TGTGCCAGCAGTTTCCCTCCCTCTGGGGCCAACGCCCTGACTTTC.